These 23 T cell receptor beta chains share one sample of origin, sequenced in a study of CD8 T cells in ankylosing spondylitis. Whole-study findings and limits: What seemed typical of ankylosing spondylitis blood was a TCR beta motif built from about eight highly homologous variants.

TCRdb used MiXCR to reprocess the 5' RACE reads, holding one entry per CDR3 protein. The sample includes about 840,000 distinct CDR3 sequences, about 11% of them seen just once. Antigens for these TCRs are unknown. The source material was blood, either unsorted or a sorted T cell fraction (not recorded which). The receptors were gathered from a male donor with ankylosing spondylitis.

This clonotype was observed a handful of times. This sequence joins TRBV6-5 and TRBJ1-5; no firm D call. V lost 0 bases to trimming and J lost 7 bases, with 22 bases between them. Germline V gene data show CDR1 as MNHEY and CDR2 as SVGAGI. There are 18 residues in the CDR3. The CDR3, as DNA: TGTGCCAGCAGTTACTCCCCCCTCTTAAGCTTCGGAGGGCAGCCCCAGCATTTT. It specifies CASSYSPLLSFGGQPQHF.

The CDR3 region is CASSSRGANEKLFF. The CDR3 DNA is TGTGCCAGCAGCTCGCGTGGAGCTAATGAAAAACTGTTTTTT. The chain links TRBV7-9 to TRBJ1-4; D gene uncertain. Germline V gene lookup returns CDR1 SEHNR and CDR2 FQNEAQ (reference sequence). This CDR3 contains 14 residues. V gave up 4 bases and J gave up 3 bases, with 9 bases separating them. The whole variable domain, filled in from reference TRBV7-9 and TRBJ1-4, reads DTGVSQNPRHKITKRGQNVTFRCDPISEHNRLYWYRQTLGQGPEFLTYFQNEAQLEKSRLLSDRFSAERPKGSFSTLEIQRTEQGDSAMYLCASSSRGANEKLFFGSGTQLSVL.

This clonotype was seen at least ten times. The chain couples TRBV12-3 or TRBV12-4 to TRBJ1-6; tentatively, D is TRBD1 (6 bases). Trimming stripped 3 bases from V and 8 bases from J, with 11 bases between. The CDR3 has 14 residues. The CDR3: CASSFPDRHSPLHF. The CDR3 DNA sequence: TGTGCCAGCAGTTTTCCAGACAGGCATTCACCCCTCCACTTT.

The genes are TRBV6-5 and TRBJ2-3; a possible D gene is TRBD2 (6 bases). The CDR3 runs 14 residues. Germline CDR1 and CDR2: MNHEY and SVGAGI. V was trimmed by 0 bases and J by 4 bases, leaving 8 bases between them. The CDR3 loop is CASSYSSGADTQYF. The DNA for the CDR3 is TGTGCCAGCAGTTACTCGTCGGGGGCAGATACGCAGTATTTT.

This chain links TRBV18 with TRBJ1-5; TRBD1 is a possible D gene (5 bases). Per the germline V gene, CDR1 is KGHSH and CDR2 is LQKENI. This CDR3 is 13 amino acids long. With 5 bases removed from V and 5 bases from J, the gap between germline ends came to 10 bases. In DNA, the CDR3 is TGTGCCAGCTCAATGACAGCTTATCAGCCCCAGCATTTT. It codes for CASSMTAYQPQHF.

The chain combines TRBV6-5 with TRBJ1-2, with 8 bases identical to TRBD1. The CDR3 covers 14 residues. V dropped 2 bases and J dropped 8; count of bases not matched to a gene: 7. The germline V gene has CDR1 MNHEY and CDR2 SVGAGI. As DNA, the CDR3 is TGTGCCAGCAGTTACGGTTACAGGGGGTACGGCTACACCTTC. It codes for CASSYGYRGYGYTF.

The J gene is TRBJ1-2, the V gene TRBV12-3 or TRBV12-4; TRBD1 is a possible D gene (6 bases). The CDR3 has 13 residues. V lost 6 bases and J lost 8, with 16 bases in between. CDR3 region: CASSRGWGAGYTF. The CDR3 region has the DNA TGTGCCAGCAGCCGGGGGTGGGGGGCAGGCTACACCTTC.

This clonotype has ten or more counts. This rearrangement joins TRBV5-1 to TRBJ1-5; 8 bases map to TRBD1. Germline assignment: CDR1 SGHRS and CDR2 YFSETQ. The CDR3 covers 16 residues. V lost 4 bases to trimming and J lost 4 bases; unmatched junction nucleotides: 10. The DNA of the CDR3 is TGCGCCAGCAGCCCTGGACAGGGAAGTTTGAATCAGCCCCAGCATTTT. This gives the protein CASSPGQGSLNQPQHF.

Many counts were recorded for this clonotype. The V gene is TRBV7-2, the J gene TRBJ2-1, with D perhaps TRBD1 (5 bases). The V end lost 1 base, the J end lost 6 bases, and 13 bases lay between the germline ends. Germline loops: CDR1 SGHTA, CDR2 FQGNSA. The CDR3 sequence is 15 residues long. CDR3 nucleotide sequence: TGTGCCAGCAGCTTAGATCCAGTAAGGGGCAATGAGCAGTTCTTC. Its translation: CASSLDPVRGNEQFF.

This clonotype was observed a handful of times. The rearrangement links TRBV7-9 to TRBJ2-5; D remains unclear. Germline-derived CDR1 and CDR2 are SEHNR and FQNEAQ (reference sequence). Trimming removed 3 bases at V and 0 bases at J, with 8 bases between. This CDR3 is 14 amino acids long. The CDR3 DNA sequence: TGTGCCAGCAGCTTCGCCCCTTACCAAGAGACCCAGTACTTC. Translation: CASSFAPYQETQYF.

The chain uses TRBV5-1 and TRBJ1-1; D unclear. Deletions cut 0 bases from V and 1 base from J, with 13 bases between. CDR1 is SGHRS, CDR2 YFSETQ, per germline. There are 16 residues in the CDR3. This CDR3 reads CASSLVGGPTNTEAFF. The CDR3 nucleotides are TGCGCCAGCAGCTTGGTGGGCGGACCTACGAACACTGAAGCTTTCTTT. Full variable domain (remainder filled in from reference TRBV5-1 and TRBJ1-1): KAGVTQTPRYLIKTRGQQVTLSCSPISGHRSVSWYQQTPGQGLQFLFEYFSETQRNKGNFPGRFSGRQFSNSRSEMNVSTLELGDSALYLCASSLVGGPTNTEAFFGQGTRLTVV.

This chain joins TRBV4-1 and TRBJ1-4, with a tentative D call TRBD1 (5 bases). Germline values: CDR1 MGHRA, CDR2 YSYEKL. Trimming shortened V by 1 base and J by 7 bases, and 7 bases separated the two germline ends. The CDR3 runs to 13 residues. The CDR3 DNA follows: TGCGCCAGCAGCCAAGGGGGCTTTGAAAAACTGTTTTTT. Translation: CASSQGGFEKLFF.

Worth noting for this clonotype: The limits of the CDR3 on the DNA are not certain, so only TCRdb's listed CDR3 is given. This rearrangement joins TRBV6-2 or TRBV6-3 to TRBJ2-5; TRBD1, the table's D call, was not compared with the DNA. A total of 12 residues make up the CDR3, ends included. Per germline, CDR1 MNHEY and CDR2 SVGEGT. This CDR3 is CASSPWGAGSFF.

The rearrangement uses TRBV7-9 and TRBJ2-5, with D maybe TRBD1 (6 bases). In germline, CDR1 is SEHNR, CDR2 FQNEAQ (reference sequence). V was clipped by 6 bases and J by 5 bases, with 16 bases between them. This CDR3 spans 14 amino acids. As DNA, the CDR3 is TGTGCCAGCAGTCGAAACAGGGAAGCGGAGACCCAGTACTTC. Amino acids: CASSRNREAETQYF.

This chain uses TRBV20-1 with TRBJ2-3, with D possibly TRBD2 on 5 matching bases. Germline loops: CDR1 DFQATT, CDR2 SNEGSKA (reference sequence). The CDR3 covers 14 residues. The V end was cut by 5 bases, the J end by 2 bases, with 14 bases between. DNA of the CDR3: TGCAGTGCTGGGCTTCCGGGGAACACAGATACGCAGTATTTT. Its translation: CSAGLPGNTDTQYF.

This clonotype occurred many times. This chain links TRBV28 with TRBJ1-5, with a tentative D call TRBD1 (5 bases). The CDR3 extends over 14 amino acids. V lost 5 bases and J lost 4, with 12 bases in between. Per germline, CDR1 MDHEN and CDR2 SYDVKM. Written as DNA, the CDR3 is TGTGCCAGCAGTCCATTGGGGGGGAATCAGCCCCAGCATTTT. Its translation is CASSPLGGNQPQHF.

The J gene is TRBJ1-5, the V gene TRBV12-3 or TRBV12-4, with 7 bases aligning to TRBD1. V gave up 3 bases and J gave up 9 bases; unmatched junction bases: 8. This CDR3 contains 14 residues. CDR3 residues: CASSFRTGGGPQHF. CDR3 nucleotide sequence: TGTGCCAGCAGTTTCAGGACAGGAGGGGGGCCCCAGCATTTT.

A few counts support this clonotype. The rearrangement uses TRBV7-2 and TRBJ2-1; unclear D gene. Per germline, CDR1 SGHTA and CDR2 FQGNSA. The V gene lost 1 base and the J gene lost 4 bases, with 11 bases spanning the gap. This CDR3 contains 15 residues. This CDR3 is CASSLGAALYNEQFF. CDR3 nucleotides: TGTGCCAGCAGCTTAGGTGCGGCCTTATACAATGAGCAGTTCTTC.

In this sample, this clonotype turned up a few times. This rearrangement joins TRBV5-1 to TRBJ1-1; 7 nucleotides line up with TRBD1. With 4 bases clipped from V and 11 bases from J, the junction kept 11 bases outside the gene matches. The CDR3 is 13 residues long. Germline V CDR1 and CDR2: SGHRS, YFSETQ. The CDR3 loop is CASSPRQGGDAFF. CDR3 in DNA: TGCGCCAGCAGCCCTAGACAGGGAGGAGACGCTTTCTTT.

This chain uses TRBV11-2 with TRBJ2-5, with D uncertain. The CDR3 sequence is 14 residues long. The V gene lost 6 bases and the J gene lost 5 bases, with 16 bases spanning the gap. In germline, CDR1 is SGHAT, CDR2 FQNNGV. The chain's CDR3 is CASSSIRSYETQYF. For the CDR3, the DNA is TGTGCCAGCAGTTCAATACGTTCTTATGAGACCCAGTACTTC.

This clonotype has only a few counts. The chain has TRBV5-4 and TRBJ2-7; 14 bases are shared with TRBD2. The CDR3 is 17 amino acids. Germline-derived CDR1 and CDR2 are SGHNT and YYREEE (reference sequence). The V and J ends lost 1 base and 3 bases, in that order; junction bases with no gene match: 6. This CDR3 is CASSLPGLAGVSYEQYF. The CDR3 coding sequence is TGTGCCAGCAGCTTGCCGGGACTAGCGGGAGTGAGCTACGAGCAGTACTTC.

This clonotype showed up just a few times. The V gene is TRBV20-1, the J gene TRBJ1-2; TRBD1 aligns across 8 bases. This CDR3 contains 14 residues. J was trimmed by 9 bases and V by 3 bases; bases with no gene match: 12. Germline V gene lookup returns CDR1 DFQATT and CDR2 SNEGSKA (reference sequence). This CDR3 is CSASLGRGLMSYTF. The CDR3 coding sequence is TGCAGTGCTAGCTTGGGCAGGGGGCTTATGAGCTACACCTTC.

This clonotype was picked up one time. Being one base from a much bigger clone, this may be a read error. The chain carries TRBV29-1 and TRBJ2-7; either TRBD1 or TRBD2 may fit D (5 bases each). The CDR3 extends over 13 amino acids. The germline CDR1 and CDR2 sequences are SQVTM and ANQGSEA. Trimming removed 8 bases from V and 1 base from J, with 15 bases in between. The CDR3 here is CSIWDGQSYEQYF. CDR3 bases: TGCAGCATTTGGGACGGGCAGTCCTACGAGCAGTACTTC.